Each of the 16 T cell receptor beta chains below was sequenced from the same sample in a study of T cell responses to AZD1222 COVID-19 vaccine. Repertoires were generated with immunoSEQ multiplex PCR, while TCRdb's copy carries only in-frame clones and drops some. Among approximately 140,000 clones listed, about nine tenths were seen once. Here the sequenced sample was peripheral blood, taken on day 0 of AZD1222 vaccination. The receptors stem from an adult in good health.

This CDR3 is CASSSQGLAVLDTQYF. As DNA, the CDR3 is TGTGCCAGCAGCTCCCAGGGACTAGCGGTCTTAGATACGCAGTATTTT. The chain couples TRBV7-6 to TRBJ2-3; 11 bases agree with TRBD2. The CDR3 loop spans 16 amino acids. The V segment lost 4 bases and the J segment 5 bases; nucleotides outside the gene matches: 8. Germline V gene data show CDR1 as SGHVS and CDR2 as FNYEAQ.

The chain has TRBV7-9 and TRBJ2-3, with TRBD2 matching 8 bases. The CDR3 extends over 14 amino acids. Germline CDR1 is SEHNR and CDR2 is FQNEAQ (reference sequence). The V segment lost 4 bases and the J segment 3 bases; nucleotides outside the gene matches: 3. The CDR3 DNA follows: TGTGCCAGCAGCTCCCGGGGGGGGACAGATACGCAGTATTTT. Translating gives CASSSRGGTDTQYF.

The rearrangement links TRBV11-3 to TRBJ1-2; possibly TRBD1 for D (5 bases). Per germline, CDR1 SGHNT and CDR2 YENEEA. The CDR3 consists of 14 residues. The V and J ends lost 6 bases and 9 bases respectively, with 20 bases between them. The CDR3 coding sequence is TGTGCCAGCAGTTCGGACACCTACACAAGTCGCTACACCTTC. Translated: CASSSDTYTSRYTF.

The chain links TRBV27 to TRBJ2-7, with D perhaps matching TRBD1 (6 bases). The CDR3 loop spans 15 amino acids. Trimming shortened V by 5 bases and J by 2 bases, and 16 bases separated the two germline ends. CDR1 and CDR2 (germline): MNHEY, SMNVEV (reference sequence). The CDR3 DNA reads TGTGCCAGCAGTCGAGTCCACAGGGCAGCCTACGAGCAGTACTTC. Amino acids: CASSRVHRAAYEQYF.

This chain links TRBV18 with TRBJ2-4; 7 bases are shared with TRBD2. After removal of 6 bases from V and 2 bases from J, the junction contained 10 bases not matched to a gene. The CDR3 consists of 16 residues. CDR1 is KGHSH and CDR2 is LQKENI in the germline V gene. The CDR3 is CASSRGEGQSKNIQYF. The CDR3 coding sequence is TGTGCCAGCTCCCGGGGGGAAGGCCAATCCAAAAACATTCAGTACTTC.

The gene calls are TRBV5-5 and TRBJ1-4; a possible D gene is TRBD1 (6 bases). CDR1 is SGHKS and CDR2 is YYEKEE in the germline V gene (reference sequence). The CDR3 is made up of 13 amino acids. Trimming shortened V by 7 bases and J by 4 bases, and 11 bases separated the two germline ends. Here the CDR3 DNA reads TGTGCCAGCGGGGGGCCGCTTAATGAAAAACTGTTTTTT. This codes for CASGGPLNEKLFF.

The genes are TRBV5-1 and TRBJ2-7; D is undetermined. V dropped 0 bases and J dropped 0 bases, with 10 bases sitting between them. The CDR3 runs to 15 residues. The V gene's germline CDR1 is SGHRS and CDR2 YFSETQ. CDR3 in DNA: TGCGCCAGCAGCTTGGGACGGTCAAGCTCCTACGAGCAGTACTTC. It encodes CASSLGRSSSYEQYF.

This chain links TRBV3-1 (or the pseudogene TRBV3-2) with TRBJ1-1; no reliable D call. This CDR3 is 14 amino acids long. CDR1 LGHDT and CDR2 YNNKEL come from the germline V gene (reference sequence). Trimming removed 1 base from V and 1 base from J, with 7 bases in between. Here the CDR3 DNA reads TGTGCCAGCAGCCAAGCTCGAGGGAACACTGAAGCTTTCTTT. Protein product: CASSQARGNTEAFF.

The rearrangement links TRBV20-1 to TRBJ1-5; D is ambiguous. The V end lost 1 base, the J end lost 7 bases, and 2 bases lay between the germline ends. The CDR3 contains 10 residues. CDR1 and CDR2 from the germline V gene are DFQATT and SNEGSKA (reference sequence). The DNA of the CDR3 is TGCAGTGCTAGAGGGCAGCCCCAGCATTTT. Its protein is CSARGQPQHF.

This clone was found a few times. This chain uses TRBV11-3 with TRBJ2-2, with unresolved D. The CDR3 consists of 13 residues. CDR1 and CDR2 (germline): SGHNT, YENEEA. The V end was cut by 5 bases, the J end by 8 bases, with 12 bases between. The chain's CDR3 is CASSTNRQGELFF. CDR3 coding DNA: TGTGCCAGCAGCACGAATCGGCAGGGGGAGCTGTTTTTT.

The chain's CDR3 is CASSQASVNSPLHF. DNA for the CDR3: TGTGCCAGCAGCCAGGCTTCTGTCAATTCACCCCTCCACTTT. The V gene is TRBV3-1 (or the pseudogene TRBV3-2), the J gene TRBJ1-6, with D unclear. Trimming took 3 bases from V and 7 from J, leaving 10 bases between them. Per the germline V gene, CDR1 is LGHDT and CDR2 is YNNKEL (reference sequence). This CDR3 spans 14 amino acids.

V usage is TRBV24-1 and J usage is TRBJ2-3; TRBD1 is a possible D gene (6 bases). Per the germline V gene, CDR1 is KGHDR and CDR2 is SFDVKD. Trimming left V 1 base short and J 1 base short, with 8 bases between. CDR3 length: 15 residues. CDR3 coding DNA: TGTGCCACCAGTGATTTCAGGGGTGGCACAGATACGCAGTATTTT. Translated, it gives CATSDFRGGTDTQYF.

The gene calls are TRBV7-3 and TRBJ2-1, with TRBD2 matching over 11 bases. The ends lost 7 bases at V and 8 bases at J; junction bases unmatched: 16. The germline V gene has CDR1 SGHTA and CDR2 FQGTGA. This CDR3 spans 17 amino acids. CDR3 sequence reads: CASTEWIAGGPVDEQFF. The DNA of the CDR3 is TGTGCCAGCACCGAGTGGATAGCGGGAGGGCCCGTCGATGAGCAGTTCTTC.

This chain connects TRBV28 to TRBJ1-3; 7 positions match TRBD1. Losses at the gene ends were 0 bases for V and 2 bases for J; bases not matched to a gene: 4. The germline V gene has CDR1 MDHEN and CDR2 SYDVKM. The CDR3 length is 16 residues. The DNA for the CDR3 is TGTGCCAGCAGTTTATGGTTGACAGGGACTGGAAACACCATATATTTT. Amino acids: CASSLWLTGTGNTIYF. Filled out from reference TRBV28 and TRBJ1-3, the complete variable domain reads DVKVTQSSRYLVKRTGEKVFLECVQDMDHENMFWYRQDPGLGLRLIYFSYDVKMKEKGDIPEGYSVSREKKERFSLILESASTNQTSMYLCASSLWLTGTGNTIYFGEGSWLTVV.

The chain uses TRBV18 and TRBJ1-2; 11 bases are a match to TRBD1. V gave up 6 bases and J gave up 11 bases; unmatched junction bases: 14. Germline loops: CDR1 KGHSH, CDR2 LQKENI. This CDR3 comprises 15 residues. In DNA form, the CDR3 reads TGTGCCAGCTCCGGACAGGGGGCACTCTATGGAGGGTACACCTTC. Translated: CASSGQGALYGGYTF.

J is TRBJ1-5 and V is TRBV4-1; D is undetermined. CDR1 is MGHRA and CDR2 is YSYEKL in the germline V gene. CDR3 length equals 17 residues. The V gene lost 1 base and the J gene lost 0 bases, with 13 bases spanning the gap. CDR3 sequence: CASSQANMGFSNQPQHF. The CDR3 region has the DNA TGCGCCAGCAGCCAAGCCAACATGGGTTTTAGCAATCAGCCCCAGCATTTT.